This entry concerns a single T cell receptor (beta chain). The target antigen is unknown. The data are from a study of T cell responses to AZD1222 COVID-19 vaccine. Study-wide background: Investigators merged groups given second doses at roughly 4 or roughly 12 weeks. Findings of the study overall: Repertoires in all cases were sampled only once the peak T cell response had passed. Epitopes outside B.1.351 and B.1.1.7 mutated regions reportedly drew nearly half of spike TCRs. Only a handful of AZD1222 recipients, roughly six in all, had baseline seropositivity.

V was clipped by 2 bases and J by 5 bases; unmatched bases: 9. CDR1 is LGHDT, CDR2 YNNKEL, per germline (reference sequence). The CDR3 covers 16 residues. The method was immunoSEQ multiplex PCR; TCRdb's version includes in-frame clones alone and lacks a portion of them. The sample lists about 55,000 clones, over 70% occurring once. The clonotype was recovered from an adult in good health. The rearrangement uses TRBV3-1 (or the pseudogene TRBV3-2) and TRBJ1-2; TRBD1 aligns across 9 bases. The sequenced sample was peripheral blood, obtained on day 0 of AZD1222 vaccination. Written as DNA, the CDR3 is TGTGCCAGCAGCCAACAACACAGGGGGCGAGGGTATGGCTACACCTTC. Protein: CASSQQHRGRGYGYTF.